The present T cell receptor (beta chain) was sequenced within a study of blood T cell repertoires in COVID-19. In the study overall: Samples taken during acute and convalescent COVID-19 were collected in the United States, Italy and Spain. The analysed material was cDNA or gDNA that came from T cells, B-cell-depleted T cells, or PBMCs.

Under the authors' procedure: How many nucleated cells were present was estimated from reference gene primer amplification. Measured with immunoSEQ multiplex PCR; TCRdb has only the in-frame clones, and not every one. V and J calls and clone size are given by that table; D and trimming were obtained from the DNA. The sample lists a few hundred thousand clones, about three quarters occurring once. CDR3 length: 15 residues. Germline CDR1 and CDR2: MNHEY and SMNVEV (reference sequence). Trimming pared 6 bases from V and 0 bases from J, leaving 14 bases between. Sequencing was carried out using peripheral blood. This clonotype was obtained from a woman older than 75 with acute or convalescent COVID-19. The chain links TRBV27 to TRBJ1-2; D possibly corresponds to TRBD1 (6 bases). CDR3 nucleotides: TGTGCCAGCAGATCCGGGACACCGGCTAACTATGGCTACACCTTC. Translation: CASRSGTPANYGYTF.